One sample yielded the 21 T cell receptor beta chains listed below, sequenced in a study of CD4 T cell repertoires in COVID-19. TCRdb's copy holds only in-frame clones and misses some; the assay was immunoSEQ multiplex PCR. Of 70,000 to 95,000 clones in the sample, around 82% were seen once. This sample comprised CD4+ T cells from peripheral blood, obtained after recovery from COVID-19. These receptor sequences come from a human donor who had COVID-19.

The chain carries TRBV3-1 (or the pseudogene TRBV3-2) and TRBJ2-1; 8 positions agree with TRBD2. Germline trimming cut 1 base from V and 2 bases from J; bases unmatched to any gene: 10. This CDR3 is built from 18 residues. Per germline, CDR1 LGHDT and CDR2 YNNKEL (reference sequence). The CDR3 nucleotides read TGTGCCAGCAGCCAAGGGTTAGCGGGATGGCCTCCCTACAATGAGCAGTTCTTC. This codes for CASSQGLAGWPPYNEQFF.

The J gene is TRBJ2-7, the V gene TRBV5-1; D is undetermined. Germline-derived CDR1 and CDR2 are SGHRS and YFSETQ. The CDR3 has 13 residues. V shed 5 bases and J shed 0 bases, with 9 bases lying between them. Written as DNA, the CDR3 is TGCGCCAGCAGTCACACGAGCTCCTACGAGCAGTACTTC. It yields the protein CASSHTSSYEQYF.

The chain recombines TRBV14 with TRBJ1-1, with D hard to call. Trimming shortened V by 2 bases and J by 6 bases, and 7 bases separated the two germline ends. Germline values: CDR1 SGHDN, CDR2 FVKESK. This CDR3 comprises 12 residues. DNA of the CDR3: TGTGCCAGCAGCCAAACGAAGGCTGAAGCTTTCTTT. Its translation is CASSQTKAEAFF.

This clone appeared a single time. The genes are TRBV6-5 and TRBJ2-5; 7 positions match TRBD2. V lost 6 bases to trimming and J lost 3 bases; unmatched junction nucleotides: 4. Looked up from germline, CDR1 is MNHEY and CDR2 is SVGAGI. The CDR3 runs 13 residues. The DNA for the CDR3 is TGTGCCAGCAGAATGGCGGGGGAAGAGACCCAGTACTTC. As protein: CASRMAGEETQYF.

The V gene is TRBV7-9, the J gene TRBJ2-3; either TRBD1 or TRBD2 may supply D (5 bases each). The germline CDR1 and CDR2 sequences are SEHNR and FQNEAQ (reference sequence). With 3 bases removed from V and 6 bases from J, the gap between germline ends came to 13 bases. The CDR3 loop spans 14 amino acids. Here the CDR3 reads CASSFPGPRDTQYF. In DNA, the CDR3 is TGTGCCAGCAGCTTTCCGGGGCCCCGGGATACGCAGTATTTT.

The rearrangement uses TRBV27 and TRBJ2-7; 10 bases fit TRBD1. Germline CDR1 MNHEY, CDR2 SMNVEV (reference sequence). V lost 4 bases and J lost 4; bases outside the gene matches: 7. The CDR3 loop spans 15 amino acids. CDR3 DNA sequence: TGTGCCAGCAGTTCCCGGGACAGGGGCTTGTACGAGCAGTACTTC. Protein sequence: CASSSRDRGLYEQYF.

In DNA form, the CDR3 reads TGTGCCAGCAGGGAGCAGGGGGGGAATCTAGGAGCTTTCTTT. It specifies CASREQGGNLGAFF. The rearrangement links TRBV28 to TRBJ1-1; 7 bases line up with TRBD1. The J segment lost 10 bases and the V segment lost 6 bases, leaving 14 bases of the junction unmatched. The CDR3 is 14 amino acids. Germline CDR1 is MDHEN and CDR2 is SYDVKM.

The V and J genes are TRBV2 and TRBJ1-4; D unclear. The CDR3 has 18 amino acids. Trimming pared 7 bases from V and 7 bases from J, leaving 28 bases between. Germline CDR1 reads SNHLY; CDR2 reads FYNNEI. CDR3 loop: CASIFNQPGGPSGEKLFF. The DNA for the CDR3 is TGTGCCAGCATTTTCAACCAACCGGGCGGCCCGAGCGGTGAAAAACTGTTTTTT.

This chain uses TRBV10-1 with TRBJ1-3; D is possibly TRBD1 (5 bases). Trimming removed 0 bases from V and 2 bases from J, with 8 bases in between. The CDR3 has 15 amino acids. Germline V lookup: CDR1 WNHNN, CDR2 SYGVQD (reference sequence). CDR3 protein: CASSESTDAGNTIYF. CDR3 nucleotides: TGCGCCAGCAGTGAGTCGACAGACGCTGGAAACACCATATATTTT.

The genes are TRBV3-1 (or the pseudogene TRBV3-2) and TRBJ2-6, with D possibly TRBD2 on 6 matching bases. Trimming took 4 bases from V and 0 from J, leaving 19 bases between them. CDR1 LGHDT and CDR2 YNNKEL come from the germline V gene (reference sequence). There are 19 residues in the CDR3. The CDR3 region has the DNA TGTGCCAGCAGCCCCAGTCGGGGGACGGGATTCTCTGGGGCCAACGTCCTGACTTTC. Amino acid sequence: CASSPSRGTGFSGANVLTF.

The chain has TRBV5-8 and TRBJ2-3; the D gene is possibly TRBD2 (6 bases). Germline V gives CDR1 SGHTS, CDR2 YDEGEE. The CDR3 consists of 15 residues. V lost 4 bases to trimming and J lost 4 bases, with 16 bases between them. CDR3 nucleotide sequence: TGTGCCAGCAGCCGGAGACCAGGGACTTCAGATACGCAGTATTTT. Encoded protein: CASSRRPGTSDTQYF.

The chain links TRBV21-1 to TRBJ1-1; the D call TRBD1 from the table was never checked on the DNA. TRBV21-1 is a listed pseudogene. The CDR3 is 15 amino acids. Here the CDR3 DNA reads TGTGCCAGCAGCTTACAGGGGATTAAGTGCACTGAAGCTTTCTTT. Amino acids: CASSLQGIKCTEAFF.

This chain uses TRBV6-5 with TRBJ2-2; possibly TRBD2 for D (7 bases). The CDR3 extends over 14 amino acids. V was shortened by 7 bases and J by 4 bases, with 13 bases between the two germline ends. Germline V gene sequence: CDR1 MNHEY, CDR2 SVGAGI. In DNA form, the CDR3 reads TGTGCCAGCACGGGGGGCCCGGGCACCGGGGAGCTGTTTTTT. It codes for CASTGGPGTGELFF.

This chain uses TRBV28 with TRBJ1-5; no clear D. The CDR3 loop spans 12 amino acids. V was trimmed by 11 bases and J by 7 bases, leaving 15 bases between them. Germline lookup yields CDR1 MDHEN and CDR2 SYDVKM. CDR3 sequence: CACGPPDQPQHF. The CDR3 DNA sequence: TGTGCCTGCGGTCCTCCAGACCAGCCCCAGCATTTT.

This clone was counted only a few times. The rearrangement uses TRBV2 and TRBJ2-1; the match to TRBD2 covers 11 bases. Germline V lookup: CDR1 SNHLY, CDR2 FYNNEI. V lost 11 bases and J lost 0; bases outside the gene matches: 9. The CDR3 is 16 amino acids. CDR3 bases: TGTGCCGGAGAGACTAGCGGGACTAGCTCCTACAATGAGCAGTTCTTC. This sequence encodes CAGETSGTSSYNEQFF.

Comment on this clone: Compared with germline, one end of the junction differs, possibly owing to a read error. V and J are TRBV3-1 (or the pseudogene TRBV3-2) and TRBJ2-1, with D perhaps given as TRBD1 or TRBD2 (6 bases each). Germline V gives CDR1 LGHDT, CDR2 YNNKEL (reference sequence). This CDR3 comprises 12 residues. The CDR3 loop reads CASSLGGPHLIF. In DNA form, the CDR3 reads TGTGCCAGCAGTTTGGGGGGCCCCCATCTAATCTTC.

This chain uses TRBV18 with TRBJ2-7; the D gene is possibly TRBD1 (6 bases). This CDR3 region has 13 residues. Germline V gene lookup returns CDR1 KGHSH and CDR2 LQKENI. V gave up 6 bases and J gave up 5 bases, with 14 bases separating them. CDR3 region: CASSQRQDDEQYF. The CDR3 region has the DNA TGTGCCAGCTCCCAAAGACAGGACGACGAGCAGTACTTC.

The rearrangement links TRBV6-6 to TRBJ1-1; D is ambiguous. Between the trimmed V and J ends, which lost 9 bases and 1 base, there was a span of 12 bases. CDR3 length equals 13 residues. Germline-derived CDR1 and CDR2 are MNHNY and SVGAGI (reference sequence). The CDR3 is CASKQSPNTEAFF. Written as DNA, the CDR3 is TGTGCCAGTAAACAGAGCCCGAACACTGAAGCTTTCTTT.

The chain has TRBV5-8 and TRBJ2-1, with a weak D call TRBD2 (7 bases). Germline-derived CDR1 and CDR2 are SGHTS and YDEGEE. There are 15 residues in the CDR3. Deletions cut 1 base from V and 7 bases from J, with 15 bases between. The CDR3 sequence is CASSLLGGRDNEQFF. The CDR3 DNA follows: TGTGCCAGCAGCTTGTTGGGGGGGCGGGATAATGAGCAGTTCTTC.

CDR3 sequence (DNA): TGTGCCAGCAGCCAAGAAGGGAACTATGGCTACACCTTC. Translating gives CASSQEGNYGYTF. V is TRBV3-1 (or the pseudogene TRBV3-2) and J is TRBJ1-2; D remains ambiguous. Looked up from germline, CDR1 is LGHDT and CDR2 is YNNKEL (reference sequence). V shed 0 bases and J shed 2 bases, with 4 bases lying between them. The CDR3 is 13 amino acids.

V and J are TRBV4-2 and TRBJ1-1; D possibly corresponds to TRBD1 (5 bases). CDR1 and CDR2 from the germline V gene are LGHNA and YNFKEQ. Trimming cost V 0 bases and J 0 bases, with 11 bases left between them. The CDR3 totals 16 residues. As DNA, the CDR3 is TGTGCCAGCAGCCAAGATATGGGGGGGGTGAACACTGAAGCTTTCTTT. Encoded protein: CASSQDMGGVNTEAFF.